The T cell receptor (beta chain) under discussion was sequenced for a study of OX40 agonist ivuxolimab in advanced cancers. Measured with immunoSEQ multiplex PCR; TCRdb has only the in-frame clones, and not every one. Of about 47,000 clones detected, 87% appear once; the ten largest clones hold about 14%. The sequence came from an adult with an advanced solid tumor such as melanoma, head and neck, liver or kidney cancer. Sequences were derived from CD4+ or CD8+ T cells sorted from blood, sampled in a trial of the OX40 agonist ivuxolimab.

In DNA, the CDR3 is TGTGCCAGCAGTACACAGGACAGGTACTATCAGCCCCAGCATTTT. As protein: CASSTQDRYYQPQHF. The V gene is TRBV6-1, the J gene TRBJ1-5; TRBD1 matches 7 bases. The length of the CDR3 is 15 residues. Losses at the gene ends were 5 bases for V and 5 bases for J; bases not matched to a gene: 9. From germline, CDR1 is MNHNS and CDR2 SASEGT.